Listed here are 8 T cell receptor beta chains from one sample, sequenced in a study of post-analysis software for immune sequencing data. Findings and caveats of the study: Patients had higher frequencies than controls of about 5 TRBV segments, including TRBV5-6, TRBV5-1 and TRBV20-1.

TCR beta libraries were prepared from cDNA with unique molecular identifiers. TCRdb called the PCR reads again in MiXCR, with one record for every CDR3 protein. Of about 430,000 distinct CDR3 sequences detected, approximately 37% appear once; the ten largest clones hold around 8%. Their antigens are not known. Sample: blood. These receptors came from a girl aged 2 to 9 with multiple sclerosis.

This clonotype was recorded a few times. The gene calls are TRBV2 and TRBJ2-5; perhaps TRBD1 as D (7 bases). The DNA matches TRBJ2-7 better at its end, which makes the J call doubtful. The length of the CDR3 is 13 residues. Germline assignment: CDR1 SNHLY and CDR2 FYNNEI. The CDR3 DNA reads TGTGCCAGCAGAAACAGGGGAGGCTACGAGCAGTACTTC. It codes for CASRNRGGYEQYF.

In this sample, this clonotype turned up once. The genes are TRBV9 and TRBJ2-1; D is uncertain. The CDR3 loop spans 8 amino acids. Germline V gene sequence: CDR1 SGDLS, CDR2 YYNGEE. V lost 1 base to trimming and J lost 13 bases, with 0 bases between them. The DNA of the CDR3 is TGTGCCAGCAGCGTACAGTTCTTC. Translating gives CASSVQFF.

This clonotype was counted only a few times. Written as DNA, the CDR3 is TGTGCCAGCAGGGACGATTCGGAGACCCAGTACTTC. Translated: CASRDDSETQYF. The chain links TRBV27 to TRBJ2-5; D not certain. V was shortened by 6 bases and J by 5 bases, with 10 bases between the two germline ends. CDR3 length: 12 amino acids. From germline, CDR1 is MNHEY and CDR2 SMNVEV (reference sequence).

The rearrangement uses TRBV28 and TRBJ2-3; D is unclear. The CDR3 is 17 residues long. V dropped 4 bases and J dropped 7 bases, with 24 bases sitting between them. Per the germline V gene, CDR1 is MDHEN and CDR2 is SYDVKM. The CDR3 bases are TGTGCCAGCAGTTCCGATGCAGCGCCCAGAAAAGAATATACGCAGTATTTT. Protein: CASSSDAAPRKEYTQYF.

The table lists this clonotype with a few counts. The chain recombines TRBV6-4 with TRBJ2-1; unclear D gene. This CDR3 comprises 19 residues. Germline-derived CDR1 and CDR2 are MRHNA and SNTAGT. The V gene lost 0 bases and the J gene lost 4 bases, with 22 bases spanning the gap. As DNA, the CDR3 is TGTGCCAGCAGTGACTCGTCTCCCGGACGCGGCCCGGGTTACAATGAGCAGTTCTTC. Protein sequence: CASSDSSPGRGPGYNEQFF.

This chain joins TRBV20-1 and TRBJ2-4; maybe TRBD2 (6 bases). The CDR3 is 14 amino acids. Trimming shortened V by 5 bases and J by 0 bases, and 11 bases separated the two germline ends. Germline values: CDR1 DFQATT, CDR2 SNEGSKA (reference sequence). The CDR3 DNA follows: TGCAGTGCTCCCGGGGGAGTAGCCAAAAACATTCAGTACTTC. It specifies CSAPGGVAKNIQYF.

In this sample, this clonotype turned up a few times. The CDR3 is CASSWGAERDTEAFF. CDR3 nucleotides: TGCGCCAGCAGCTGGGGGGCGGAGAGGGACACTGAAGCTTTCTTT. The rearrangement joins TRBV5-1 to TRBJ1-1; perhaps TRBD1 as D (6 bases). The V gene's germline CDR1 is SGHRS and CDR2 YFSETQ. Trimming left V 3 bases short and J 3 bases short, with 15 bases between. The CDR3 is made up of 15 amino acids.

This clonotype was detected ten times or more. DNA for the CDR3: TGTGCCAGCAGTTTACCTGGACTCTCCACAGATACGCAGTATTTT. Its translation: CASSLPGLSTDTQYF. The chain carries TRBV28 and TRBJ2-3, with a possible D match to TRBD2 (5 bases). This CDR3 has 15 amino acids. Trimming stripped 2 bases from V and 2 bases from J, with 11 bases between. The germline gives CDR1 MDHEN, CDR2 SYDVKM.